This entry features one TCR beta chain sequence. Its matching antigen is unknown. TCRdb's table, derived via immunoSEQ multiplex PCR, lists solely in-frame clones and lacks some. The top ten hold 0.39% of the sample, which has 2.3 million or so clones, approximately 95% seen once. This entry comes from a study of shared clonotypes between healthy human individuals. Study conclusions and caveats: In general, naive subsets displayed greater estimated richness than memory subsets did.

The CD4+ fraction was divided into a CD45RA+ naive subset and a CD45RA-negative memory subset. This sequence was found in a young man in good health. Some clones in this sample may be carry-over from other donors' samples. Sequences were obtained from naive CD4+ T cells from PBMCs. The subset here: CD45RA+ positively selected.

As DNA, the CDR3 is TGTGCCAGCAGCAAGGGTTACACCGGGACAGGGGGGGGCAATCAGCCCCAGCATTTT. Translated, it gives CASSKGYTGTGGGNQPQHF. The J gene is TRBJ1-5, the V gene TRBV21-1; the table assigns TRBD1, which was not confirmed against the DNA. TRBV21-1 is marked as a pseudogene. This CDR3 is built from 19 residues.